This TCR beta chain was captured in a study of blood T cell repertoires in COVID-19. Assay: immunoSEQ multiplex PCR; the TCRdb copy retains only in-frame clones and omits some. The sample carries over 80,000 clones, about 88% recorded once. V shed 3 bases and J 8 bases; nucleotides not matched to a gene: 12. This CDR3 is 17 amino acids long. Germline V gene lookup returns CDR1 MDHEN and CDR2 SYDVKM. The rearrangement links TRBV28 to TRBJ1-4; the match to TRBD1 covers 10 bases. Sequences were obtained from peripheral blood. This TCR derives from a woman older than 75 with acute or convalescent COVID-19. As DNA, the CDR3 is TGTGCCAGCAGTTTGACAGGGGGCCCAGCCCTAAGGGAAAAACTGTTTTTT. Protein sequence: CASSLTGGPALREKLFF.